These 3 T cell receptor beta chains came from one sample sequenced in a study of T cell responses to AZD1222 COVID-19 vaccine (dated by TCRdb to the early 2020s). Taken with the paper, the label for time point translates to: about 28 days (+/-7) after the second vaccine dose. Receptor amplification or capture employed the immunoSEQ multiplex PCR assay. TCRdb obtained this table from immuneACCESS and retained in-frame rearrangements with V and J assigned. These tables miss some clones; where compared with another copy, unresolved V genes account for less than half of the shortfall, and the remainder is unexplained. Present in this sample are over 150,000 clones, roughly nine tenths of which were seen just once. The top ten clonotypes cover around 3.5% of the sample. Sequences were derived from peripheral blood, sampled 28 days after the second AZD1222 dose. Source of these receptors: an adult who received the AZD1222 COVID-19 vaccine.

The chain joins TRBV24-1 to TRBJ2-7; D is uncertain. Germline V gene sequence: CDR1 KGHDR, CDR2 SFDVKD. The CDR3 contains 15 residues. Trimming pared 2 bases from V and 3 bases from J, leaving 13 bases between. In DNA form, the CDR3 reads TGTGCCACCAGTGATTCGGCAGCGAGAGTCTACGAGCAGTACTTC. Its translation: CATSDSAARVYEQYF.

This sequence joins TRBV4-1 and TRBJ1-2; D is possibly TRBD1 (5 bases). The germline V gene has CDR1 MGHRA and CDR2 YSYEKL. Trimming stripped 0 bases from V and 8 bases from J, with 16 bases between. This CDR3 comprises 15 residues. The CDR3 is CASSQDGGRGNGYTF. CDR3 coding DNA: TGCGCCAGCAGCCAAGATGGGGGTAGGGGCAACGGCTACACCTTC.

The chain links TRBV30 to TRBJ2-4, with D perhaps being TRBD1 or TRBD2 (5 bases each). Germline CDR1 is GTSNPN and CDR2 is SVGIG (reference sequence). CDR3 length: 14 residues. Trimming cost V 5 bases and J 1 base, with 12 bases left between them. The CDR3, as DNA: TGTGCCTGGGAGGGGCGAACGGCCAAAAACATTCAGTACTTC. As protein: CAWEGRTAKNIQYF.